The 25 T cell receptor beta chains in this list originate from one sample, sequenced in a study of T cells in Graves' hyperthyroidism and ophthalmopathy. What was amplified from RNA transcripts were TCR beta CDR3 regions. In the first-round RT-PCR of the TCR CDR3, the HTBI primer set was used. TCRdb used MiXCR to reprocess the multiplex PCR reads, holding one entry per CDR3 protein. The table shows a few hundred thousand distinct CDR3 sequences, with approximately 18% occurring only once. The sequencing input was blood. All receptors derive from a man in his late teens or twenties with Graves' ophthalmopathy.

CDR3 sequence (DNA): TGTGCCAGCAGCGTAGTCGGGGGCACCTACAATGAGCAGTTCTTC. It encodes CASSVVGGTYNEQFF. The chain joins TRBV9 to TRBJ2-1; TRBD1 or TRBD2 may be the D gene (6 bases each). V lost 0 bases to trimming and J lost 2 bases, with 9 bases between them. This CDR3 has 15 amino acids. Germline V gives CDR1 SGDLS, CDR2 YYNGEE.

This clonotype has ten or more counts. The CDR3 DNA reads TGTGCCAGCAGCTTAGAAGAAAGGGCCTACGAGCAGTACTTC. As protein: CASSLEERAYEQYF. The rearrangement uses TRBV11-3 and TRBJ2-7; D is uncertain. V was clipped by 0 bases and J by 2 bases, with 8 bases between them. Per the germline V gene, CDR1 is SGHNT and CDR2 is YENEEA. The CDR3 has 14 residues.

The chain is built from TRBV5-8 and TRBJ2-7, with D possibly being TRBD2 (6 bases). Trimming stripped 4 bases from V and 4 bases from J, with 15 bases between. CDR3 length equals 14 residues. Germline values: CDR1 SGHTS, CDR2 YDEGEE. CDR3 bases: TGTGCCAGCAGCCCCAGAGCGGGCTTATACGAGCAGTACTTC. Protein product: CASSPRAGLYEQYF.

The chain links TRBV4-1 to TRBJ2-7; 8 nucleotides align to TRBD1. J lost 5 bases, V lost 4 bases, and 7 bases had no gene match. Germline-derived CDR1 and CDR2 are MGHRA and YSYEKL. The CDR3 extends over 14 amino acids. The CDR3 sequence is CASSPGQGSNEQYF. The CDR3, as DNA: TGCGCCAGCAGCCCCGGACAGGGATCGAACGAGCAGTACTTC.

CDR3 bases: TGTGCCAGCCAGCTTGGGACTAGCGGGAGTGGGGAGCAGTTCTTC. Amino acid sequence: CASQLGTSGSGEQFF. The chain uses TRBV7-9 and TRBJ2-1; TRBD2 matches 14 bases. The V and J ends lost 8 bases and 10 bases, in that order; junction bases with no gene match: 10. Looked up from germline, CDR1 is SEHNR and CDR2 is FQNEAQ (reference sequence). This CDR3 has 15 residues.

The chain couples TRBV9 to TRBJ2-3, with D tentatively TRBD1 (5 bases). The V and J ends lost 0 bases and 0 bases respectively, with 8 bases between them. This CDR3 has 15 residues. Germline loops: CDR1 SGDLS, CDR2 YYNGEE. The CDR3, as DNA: TGTGCCAGCAGCGTAGCAGGGTGGAGCACAGATACGCAGTATTTT. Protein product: CASSVAGWSTDTQYF.

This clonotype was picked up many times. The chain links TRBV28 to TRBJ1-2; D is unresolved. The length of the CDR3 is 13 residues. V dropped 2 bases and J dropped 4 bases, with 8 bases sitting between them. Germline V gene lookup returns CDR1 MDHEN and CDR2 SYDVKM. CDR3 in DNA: TGTGCCAGCAGTTTAATGACCGTCTATGGCTACACCTTC. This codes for CASSLMTVYGYTF.

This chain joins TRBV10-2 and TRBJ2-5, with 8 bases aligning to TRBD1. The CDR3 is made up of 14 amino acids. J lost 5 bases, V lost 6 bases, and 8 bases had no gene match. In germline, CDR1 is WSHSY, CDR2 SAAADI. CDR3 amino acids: CASRRDRPGETQYF. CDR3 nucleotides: TGCGCCAGCAGGAGGGACAGGCCCGGGGAGACCCAGTACTTC.

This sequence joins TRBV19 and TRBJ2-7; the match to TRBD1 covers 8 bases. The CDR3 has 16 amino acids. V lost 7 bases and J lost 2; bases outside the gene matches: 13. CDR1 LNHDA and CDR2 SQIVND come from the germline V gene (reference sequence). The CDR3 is CASTSADTGGPYEQYF. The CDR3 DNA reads TGTGCCAGTACCTCGGCCGACACAGGGGGACCCTACGAGCAGTACTTC.

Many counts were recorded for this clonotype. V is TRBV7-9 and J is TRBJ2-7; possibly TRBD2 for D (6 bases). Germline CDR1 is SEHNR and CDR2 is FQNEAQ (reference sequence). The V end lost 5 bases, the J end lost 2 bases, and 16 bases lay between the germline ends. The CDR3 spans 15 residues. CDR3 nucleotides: TGTGCCAGCAGCCCCGTCCGGGGGTCGACCTACGAGCAGTACTTC. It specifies CASSPVRGSTYEQYF. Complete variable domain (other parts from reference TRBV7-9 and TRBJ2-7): DTGVSQNPRHKITKRGQNVTFRCDPISEHNRLYWYRQTLGQGPEFLTYFQNEAQLEKSRLLSDRFSAERPKGSFSTLEIQRTEQGDSAMYLCASSPVRGSTYEQYFGPGTRLTVT.

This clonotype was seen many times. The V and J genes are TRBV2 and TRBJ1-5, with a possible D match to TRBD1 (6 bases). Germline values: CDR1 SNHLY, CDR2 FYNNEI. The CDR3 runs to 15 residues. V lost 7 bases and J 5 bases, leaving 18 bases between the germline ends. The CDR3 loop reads CASTTDQGIDQPQHF. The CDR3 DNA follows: TGTGCCAGCACCACTGATCAGGGGATCGATCAGCCCCAGCATTTT.

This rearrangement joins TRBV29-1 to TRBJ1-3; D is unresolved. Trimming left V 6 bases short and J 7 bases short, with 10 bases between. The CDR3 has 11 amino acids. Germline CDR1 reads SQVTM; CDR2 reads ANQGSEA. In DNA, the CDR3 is TGCAGCGTCACCAGCGAGAACACCATATATTTT. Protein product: CSVTSENTIYF.

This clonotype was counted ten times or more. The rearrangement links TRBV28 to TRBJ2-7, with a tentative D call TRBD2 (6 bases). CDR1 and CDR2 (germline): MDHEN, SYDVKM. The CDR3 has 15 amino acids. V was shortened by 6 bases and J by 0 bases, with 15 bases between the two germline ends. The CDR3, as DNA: TGTGCCAGCAGGACGGGGACTGCCAGCTCCTACGAGCAGTACTTC. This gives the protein CASRTGTASSYEQYF.

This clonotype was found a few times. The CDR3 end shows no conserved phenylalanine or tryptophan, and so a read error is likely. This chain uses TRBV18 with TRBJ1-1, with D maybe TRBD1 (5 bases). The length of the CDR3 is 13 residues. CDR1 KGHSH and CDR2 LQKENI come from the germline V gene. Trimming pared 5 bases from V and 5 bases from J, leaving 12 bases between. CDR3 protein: CASSDTRGTEAFI. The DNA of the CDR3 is TGTGCCAGCTCAGATACGCGGGGGACTGAAGCTTTCATT.

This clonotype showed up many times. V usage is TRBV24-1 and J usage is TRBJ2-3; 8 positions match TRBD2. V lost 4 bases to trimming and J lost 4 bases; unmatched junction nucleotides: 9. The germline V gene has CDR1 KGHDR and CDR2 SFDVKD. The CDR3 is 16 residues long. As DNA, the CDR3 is TGTGCCACCAGTGACCCCAGCGGGGGTGGTGCAGATACGCAGTATTTT. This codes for CATSDPSGGGADTQYF.

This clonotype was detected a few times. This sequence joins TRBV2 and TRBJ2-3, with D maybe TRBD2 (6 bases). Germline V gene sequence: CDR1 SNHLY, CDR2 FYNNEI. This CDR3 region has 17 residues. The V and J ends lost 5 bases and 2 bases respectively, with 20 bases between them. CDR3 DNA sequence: TGTGCCAGCAGTCGGTTCCCCTCGCGGGGCCTCACAGATACGCAGTATTTT. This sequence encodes CASSRFPSRGLTDTQYF.

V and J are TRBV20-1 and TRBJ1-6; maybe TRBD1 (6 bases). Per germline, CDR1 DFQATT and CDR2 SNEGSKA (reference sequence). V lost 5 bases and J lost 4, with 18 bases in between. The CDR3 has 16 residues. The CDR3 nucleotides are TGCAGTGCTGAGAGGCCACAGGGCTGGTATAATTCACCCCTCCACTTT. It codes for CSAERPQGWYNSPLHF.

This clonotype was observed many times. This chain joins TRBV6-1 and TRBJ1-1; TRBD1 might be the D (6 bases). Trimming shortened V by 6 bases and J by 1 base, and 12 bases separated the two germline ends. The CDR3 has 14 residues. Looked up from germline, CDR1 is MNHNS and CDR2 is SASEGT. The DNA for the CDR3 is TGTGCCAGCAGGGCTGGACAGAAGAACACTGAAGCTTTCTTT. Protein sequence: CASRAGQKNTEAFF.

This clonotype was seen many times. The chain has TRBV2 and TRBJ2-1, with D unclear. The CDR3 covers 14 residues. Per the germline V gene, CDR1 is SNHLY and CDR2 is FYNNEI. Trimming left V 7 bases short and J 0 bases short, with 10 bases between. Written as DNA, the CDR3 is TGTGCCAGCAATGGGGATATCTCCTACAATGAGCAGTTCTTC. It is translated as CASNGDISYNEQFF.

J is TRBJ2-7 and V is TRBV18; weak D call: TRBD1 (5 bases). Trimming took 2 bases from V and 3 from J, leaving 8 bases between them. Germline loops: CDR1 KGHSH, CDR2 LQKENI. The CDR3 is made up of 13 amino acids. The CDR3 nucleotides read TGTGCCAGCTCACCAACGACAGACTACGAGCAGTACTTC. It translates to CASSPTTDYEQYF.

The CDR3 here is CASSLASSVERGDPTDTQYF. The CDR3 DNA reads TGTGCCAGCAGCTTAGCTTCGTCTGTAGAGCGGGGGGACCCCACAGATACGCAGTATTTT. The chain employs TRBV11-2 and TRBJ2-3; 9 nucleotides match TRBD2. The V gene end was trimmed by 1 base and the J gene end by 2 bases; junction bases not matched to a gene: 16. The germline CDR1 and CDR2 sequences are SGHAT and FQNNGV. The CDR3 totals 20 residues.

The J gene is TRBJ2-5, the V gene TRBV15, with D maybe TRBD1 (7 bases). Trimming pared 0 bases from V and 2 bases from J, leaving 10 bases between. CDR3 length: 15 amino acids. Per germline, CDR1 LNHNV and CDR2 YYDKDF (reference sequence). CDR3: CATSRDAGQQETQYF. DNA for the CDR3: TGTGCCACCAGCAGAGATGCGGGACAGCAAGAGACCCAGTACTTC.

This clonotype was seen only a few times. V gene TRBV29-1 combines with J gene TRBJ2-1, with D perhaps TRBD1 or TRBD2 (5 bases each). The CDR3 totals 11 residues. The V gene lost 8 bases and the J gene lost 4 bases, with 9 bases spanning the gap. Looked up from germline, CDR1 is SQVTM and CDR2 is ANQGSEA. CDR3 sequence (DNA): TGCAGCTCTGGGGGTTACAATGAGCAGTTCTTC. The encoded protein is CSSGGYNEQFF.

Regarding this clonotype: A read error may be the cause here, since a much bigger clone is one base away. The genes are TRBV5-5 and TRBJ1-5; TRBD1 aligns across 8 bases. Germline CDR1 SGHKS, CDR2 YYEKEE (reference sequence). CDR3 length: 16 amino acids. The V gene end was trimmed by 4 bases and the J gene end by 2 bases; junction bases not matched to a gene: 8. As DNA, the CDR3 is TGTGCCAGCAGCAAAGACCCGGGACAGGGCAATCAGCCCCAGCATTTT. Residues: CASSKDPGQGNQPQHF.

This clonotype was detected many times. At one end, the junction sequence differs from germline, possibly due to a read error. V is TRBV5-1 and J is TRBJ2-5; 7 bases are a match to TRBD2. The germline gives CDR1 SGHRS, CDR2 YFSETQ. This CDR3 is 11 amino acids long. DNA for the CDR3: TGCGCCAGCAGTTTGGGGGGGGCCCAGTACTTC. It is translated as CASSLGGAQYF.